This T cell receptor (beta chain) was recovered during a study of OX40 agonist ivuxolimab in advanced cancers. Study summary: The drug used for patients, ivuxolimab, was an agonistic anti-OX40 (CD134) antibody. Recorded diagnoses for dose-escalation patients were hepatocellular carcinoma, melanoma, renal cell or head and neck cancer.

For this clone: Its target is unknown.

General study findings and limits: Nonresponders, in some cases, also had low normalized T-cell clonal expansion.

From germline, CDR1 is KGHSH and CDR2 LQKENI. V was pared by 1 base and J by 1 base, with 10 bases between. This CDR3 is built from 16 residues. Data came from immunoSEQ multiplex PCR; TCRdb stores just in-frame clones and leaves some out. This sample has some 110,000 clones, with about 90% found just once. This sequence was found in an adult with an advanced solid tumor such as melanoma, head and neck, liver or kidney cancer. The sequenced sample was CD4+ or CD8+ T cells sorted from blood, obtained in a trial of the OX40 agonist ivuxolimab. The chain uses TRBV18 and TRBJ2-2, with D unclear. The CDR3 DNA is TGTGCCAGCTCACCACGGGGATTCTTGAACACCGGGGAGCTGTTTTTT. Amino acids: CASSPRGFLNTGELFF.